The 9 T cell receptor beta chains given below trace back to one sample, sequenced in a study of T cells in Graves' hyperthyroidism and ophthalmopathy. There were TCR beta CDR3 regions amplified from RNA transcripts. Using the HTBI primer set, a first-round RT-PCR was run on the TCR CDR3. MiXCR, run by TCRdb on the multiplex PCR reads, gives a single entry per CDR3 protein. The sample shows roughly 420,000 distinct CDR3 sequences, around 16% of them seen only once. Sequencing used blood. The receptors derive from a woman aged 18-30 years with Graves' hyperthyroidism.

The table lists this clonotype with many counts. The V and J genes are TRBV28 and TRBJ1-2; 8 bases match TRBD1. Germline CDR1 reads MDHEN; CDR2 reads SYDVKM. The CDR3 length is 18 residues. V was clipped by 1 base and J by 7 bases; unmatched bases: 17. The CDR3 is CASSLFEIQGALRSGYTF. DNA for the CDR3: TGTGCCAGCAGTTTATTCGAAATCCAGGGGGCCCTCAGGAGTGGCTACACCTTC.

This clonotype was observed at least ten times. CDR3 sequence (DNA): TGTGCCACACTAGCGGGAGATCGAAATGAGCAGTTCTTC. The encoded protein is CATLAGDRNEQFF. The chain couples TRBV10-3 to TRBJ2-1; 11 bases fit TRBD2. The trim removed 10 bases at V and 7 bases at J, leaving 6 bases unmatched. This CDR3 comprises 13 residues. Germline V lookup: CDR1 ENHRY, CDR2 SYGVKD.

The J gene is TRBJ2-2, the V gene TRBV14; 8 bases match TRBD2. With V trimmed by 3 bases and J by 5 bases, 17 bases remained unmatched. The germline V gene has CDR1 SGHDN and CDR2 FVKESK. This CDR3 is built from 19 residues. CDR3 loop: CASSQLAGTLPYTTGELFF. The CDR3 DNA reads as TGTGCCAGCAGCCAGCTAGCGGGTACCCTACCTTATACGACCGGGGAGCTGTTTTTT.

The chain has TRBV28 and TRBJ1-2, with TRBD1 matching over 10 bases. With V trimmed by 6 bases and J by 14 bases, 6 bases remained unmatched. There are 11 residues in the CDR3. Germline CDR1 is MDHEN and CDR2 is SYDVKM. The CDR3 loop is CASRGQGLGTF. The CDR3 DNA is TGTGCCAGCAGGGGACAGGGGCTGGGGACCTTC.

As for this clonotype: This may be a read error: a much more frequent sequence differs by one nucleotide. This chain links TRBV6-1 with TRBJ2-5, with 7 bases lining up with TRBD1. CDR3 length: 13 residues. Unmatched junction bases numbered 3, after V lost 6 bases and J lost 2 bases. CDR1 and CDR2 (germline): MNHNS, SASEGT. The chain's CDR3 is CASSTGQQETQYF. Written as DNA, the CDR3 is TGTGCCAGCAGCACGGGACAGCAAGAGACCCAGTACTTC.

This rearrangement joins TRBV9 to TRBJ1-2; TRBD1 matches at 8 bases. The germline V gene encodes CDR1 SGDLS and CDR2 YYNGEE. The CDR3 is 12 amino acids. V trimming: 7 bases; J trimming: 8 bases; junction bases outside the gene matches: 7. The chain's CDR3 is CASGKNRGGYTF. CDR3 DNA: TGTGCCAGCGGCAAGAACAGGGGGGGCTACACCTTC.

This clonotype appeared many times. This rearrangement joins TRBV4-1 to TRBJ1-1, with TRBD1 matching over 11 bases. The germline CDR1 and CDR2 sequences are MGHRA and YSYEKL. The ends lost 4 bases at V and 6 bases at J; junction bases unmatched: 7. The CDR3 totals 15 residues. The CDR3 region is CASSLRGQGASEAFF. For the CDR3, the DNA is TGCGCCAGCAGCCTCCGAGGACAGGGGGCTTCTGAAGCTTTCTTT.

The V gene is TRBV11-1, the J gene TRBJ2-2; perhaps D is TRBD1 or TRBD2 (5 bases each). The V gene's germline CDR1 is SGHAT and CDR2 FQDESV (reference sequence). This CDR3 has 17 amino acids. Trimming removed 8 bases at V and 1 base at J, with 20 bases between. The CDR3 DNA is TGTGCCAGCGGCCTGGGGGTATTGAACATGAACACCGGGGAGCTGTTTTTT. This translates into CASGLGVLNMNTGELFF.

Many counts were recorded for this clonotype. The chain is built from TRBV18 and TRBJ1-5; D remains unclear. This CDR3 is 17 amino acids long. Germline V gene data show CDR1 as KGHSH and CDR2 as LQKENI. V was pared by 2 bases and J by 3 bases, with 17 bases between. The CDR3 loop reads CASSPKVLDGDNQPQHF. In DNA form, the CDR3 reads TGTGCCAGCTCACCAAAGGTTTTGGACGGAGACAATCAGCCCCAGCATTTT.